What follows are 9 T cell receptor beta chains derived from one specimen sequenced in a study of T-cell reconstitution after alpha-beta-depleted transplantation in children (TCRdb year 2016). The library came from PCR. TCRdb shows the sequencer as Illumina HiSeq 2500. TCR library preparation used molecular barcoding, with unique molecular identifiers applied to normalize quantification of the TCRbeta repertoire. The public sequencing data were trimmed at Q25 with fastp and processed into clonotypes with MiXCR by TCRdb, which kept only in-frame beta chains. Identical CDR3 protein sequences are pooled into one entry, listed with their most common genes and DNA. The sample has a few hundred thousand distinct CDR3 sequences on record, 13% of them singletons. 2.2% of the sample is in the top ten clones. The meaning of the sample's treatment or condition label: allogeneic hematopoietic cell transplantation with graft depleted of TCRalphabeta T cells and CD19 B cells.

The sequencing here drew on PBMCs, mostly from graft donor cells, taken 360 days after TCRalphabeta/CD19-depleted stem cell transplant. The receptors were gathered from a male patient under 18 who had a stem cell transplant for acute myeloid leukemia, so the T cells may come from the graft donor.

This clonotype was counted only a few times. V and J are TRBV5-1 and TRBJ1-5, with TRBD1 identical over 7 bases. Germline V CDR1 and CDR2: SGHRS, YFSETQ. V shed 0 bases and J 5 bases; nucleotides not matched to a gene: 5. The CDR3 covers 15 residues. The CDR3 spells CASSLGGQSDQPQHF. CDR3 nucleotides: TGCGCCAGCAGCTTGGGGGGACAGTCCGATCAGCCCCAGCATTTT.

This clonotype was seen repeatedly, ten times or more. The rearrangement uses TRBV2 and TRBJ2-1; D is uncertain. The germline V gene has CDR1 SNHLY and CDR2 FYNNEI. The CDR3 runs to 14 residues. V lost 7 bases and J 0 bases, leaving 10 bases between the germline ends. The CDR3 loop is CASIPLSSYNEQFF. In nucleotides, the CDR3 is TGTGCCAGCATACCCTTAAGCTCCTACAATGAGCAGTTCTTC.

This clonotype was detected a few times. J is TRBJ2-1 and V is TRBV5-1, with a possible D match to TRBD2 (5 bases). V was trimmed by 4 bases and J by 0 bases, leaving 14 bases between them. The length of the CDR3 is 16 residues. Germline-derived CDR1 and CDR2 are SGHRS and YFSETQ. The CDR3, as DNA: TGCGCCAGCAGCCCTCGGGATCTCTTCTCCTACAATGAGCAGTTCTTC. Its protein is CASSPRDLFSYNEQFF.

In its sample, this clonotype was seen a few times. The gene calls are TRBV29-1 and TRBJ2-3, with 8 bases fitting TRBD2. The CDR3 extends over 14 amino acids. CDR1 is SQVTM, CDR2 ANQGSEA, per germline. J lost 8 bases, V lost 6 bases, and 13 bases had no gene match. The chain's CDR3 is CSVDTSGAHGTQYF. CDR3 in DNA: TGCAGCGTAGACACTAGCGGAGCCCACGGTACGCAGTATTTT.

This clonotype was counted only a few times. The CDR3 DNA follows: TGTGCCAGCAGCACCGGACAGGGAGGTGGTGGAAACACCATATATTTT. Residues: CASSTGQGGGGNTIYF. The rearrangement joins TRBV7-3 to TRBJ1-3; 8 nucleotides line up with TRBD1. V shed 5 bases and J 3 bases; nucleotides not matched to a gene: 9. The CDR3 length is 16 residues. Germline CDR1 is SGHTA and CDR2 is FQGTGA.

In its sample, this clonotype was seen many times. The CDR3: CSVPDFNTEAFF. The DNA for the CDR3 is TGCAGCGTCCCGGATTTTAACACTGAAGCTTTCTTT. The rearrangement links TRBV29-1 to TRBJ1-1; D gene ambiguous. This CDR3 comprises 12 residues. Trimming took off 6 bases at V and 2 bases at J, with 10 bases between the two ends. Germline loops: CDR1 SQVTM, CDR2 ANQGSEA. The variable domain in full, with the rest retrieved from reference TRBV29-1 and TRBJ1-1, is SAVISQKPSRDICQRGTSLTIQCQVDSQVTMMFWYRQQPGQSLTLIATANQGSEATYESGFVIDKFPISRPNLTFSTLTVSNMSPEDSSIYLCSVPDFNTEAFFGQGTRLTVV.

This clonotype was observed at least ten times. The chain couples TRBV7-2 to TRBJ2-2, with D unresolved. V was clipped by 5 bases and J by 2 bases, with 3 bases between them. The CDR3 is 12 amino acids. Germline CDR1 and CDR2: SGHTA and FQGNSA. In DNA form, the CDR3 reads TGTGCCAGCAGCATCAACACCGGGGAGCTGTTTTTT. Its protein is CASSINTGELFF. The full variable domain, completed using reference TRBV7-2 and TRBJ2-2, is GAGVSQSPSNKVTEKGKDVELRCDPISGHTALYWYRQSLGQGLEFLIYFQGNSAPDKSGLPSDRFSAERTGGSVSTLTIQRTQQEDSAVYLCASSINTGELFFGEGSRLTVL.

V usage is TRBV4-2 and J usage is TRBJ1-5, with 11 nucleotides matching TRBD1. J gave up 0 bases and V 1 base, and 5 bases lay outside the gene matches. The germline CDR1 and CDR2 sequences are LGHNA and YNFKEQ. The CDR3 runs 18 residues. The CDR3 spells CASSQGDRGAYSNQPQHF. DNA of the CDR3: TGTGCCAGCAGCCAAGGGGACAGGGGGGCCTATAGCAATCAGCCCCAGCATTTT.

This rearrangement joins TRBV7-2 to TRBJ2-5; 8 bases map to TRBD1. Germline V gene sequence: CDR1 SGHTA, CDR2 FQGNSA. V was pared by 5 bases and J by 5 bases, with 7 bases of the junction left unmatched. The CDR3 contains 14 residues. CDR3 protein: CASSRDRGWETQYF. Written as DNA, the CDR3 is TGTGCCAGCAGCCGTGACAGGGGTTGGGAGACCCAGTACTTC. The full variable domain, with the rest looked up from reference TRBV7-2 and TRBJ2-5, is GAGVSQSPSNKVTEKGKDVELRCDPISGHTALYWYRQSLGQGLEFLIYFQGNSAPDKSGLPSDRFSAERTGGSVSTLTIQRTQQEDSAVYLCASSRDRGWETQYFGPGTRLLVL.